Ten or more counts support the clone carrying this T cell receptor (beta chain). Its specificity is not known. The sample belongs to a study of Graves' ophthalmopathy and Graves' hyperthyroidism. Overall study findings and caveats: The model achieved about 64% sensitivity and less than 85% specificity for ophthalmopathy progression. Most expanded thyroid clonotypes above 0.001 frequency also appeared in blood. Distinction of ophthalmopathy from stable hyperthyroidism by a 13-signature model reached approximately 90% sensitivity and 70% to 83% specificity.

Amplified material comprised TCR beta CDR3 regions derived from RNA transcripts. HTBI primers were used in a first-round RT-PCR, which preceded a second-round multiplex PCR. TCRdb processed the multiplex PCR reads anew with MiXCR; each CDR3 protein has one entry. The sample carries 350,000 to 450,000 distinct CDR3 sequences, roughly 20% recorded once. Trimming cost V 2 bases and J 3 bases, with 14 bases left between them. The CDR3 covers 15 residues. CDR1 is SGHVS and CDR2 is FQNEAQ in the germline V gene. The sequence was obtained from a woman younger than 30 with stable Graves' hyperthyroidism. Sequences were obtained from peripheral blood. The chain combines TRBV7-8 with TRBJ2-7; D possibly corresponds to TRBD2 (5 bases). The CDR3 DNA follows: TGTGCCAGCAGCTTACGGGGTTCATCTCACTACGAGCAGTACTTC. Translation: CASSLRGSSHYEQYF.